Sequencing of this T cell receptor (beta chain) was carried out in a study of T cell repertoires in ileal Crohn's disease. Study-level background: All patients had surgery for stricturing (about 61%) or penetrating (39%) disease. Study results and limitations: Mucosal expansions were suggested to be mainly CD8 T cells.

TCRdb's copy holds only in-frame clones and misses some; the assay was immunoSEQ multiplex PCR. The sample consists of more than 12,000 clones, roughly 78% of them appearing once. Note on this clone: As yet, its antigen is unknown.

The V and J ends lost 4 bases and 5 bases respectively, with 15 bases between them. The CDR3 runs 14 residues. Germline CDR1 KGHSH, CDR2 LQKENI. This TCR was recovered from an adult with Crohn's disease. V is TRBV18 and J is TRBJ2-7, with a possible D match to TRBD2 (7 bases). The sample consisted of ileal tissue. DNA of the CDR3: TGTGCCAGCTCACTACCCGGGGGGCGCCACGAGCAGTACTTC. Its protein product is CASSLPGGRHEQYF.